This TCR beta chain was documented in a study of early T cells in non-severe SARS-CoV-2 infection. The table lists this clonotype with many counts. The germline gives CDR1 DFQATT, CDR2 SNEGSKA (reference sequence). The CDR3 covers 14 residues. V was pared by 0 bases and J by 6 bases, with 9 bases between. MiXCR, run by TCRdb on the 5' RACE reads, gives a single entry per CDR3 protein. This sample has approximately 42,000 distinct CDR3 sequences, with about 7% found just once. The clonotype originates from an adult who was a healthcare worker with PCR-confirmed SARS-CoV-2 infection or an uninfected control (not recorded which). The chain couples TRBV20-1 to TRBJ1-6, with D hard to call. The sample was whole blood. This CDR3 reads CSARDGRSNSPLHF. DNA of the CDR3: TGCAGTGCTAGAGACGGACGGAGTAATTCACCCCTCCACTTT.